The 8 T cell receptor beta chains below all came from one sample that was sequenced in a study of T cells in Graves' hyperthyroidism and ophthalmopathy. TCR beta CDR3 sequences were amplified from RNA transcripts. TCR CDR3 underwent first-round RT-PCR with the HTBI primer set. TCRdb redid the calling of the multiplex PCR reads with MiXCR, one entry per CDR3 protein. The sample has 300,000 to 350,000 distinct CDR3 sequences, roughly 18% seen once. The specimen sequenced was blood. These receptor sequences come from a woman aged 45-60 years with Graves' hyperthyroidism.

This clonotype was picked up a small number of times. This rearrangement joins TRBV20-1 to TRBJ1-4; 9 positions match TRBD1. Unmatched junction bases numbered 5, after V lost 1 base and J lost 5 bases. Germline loops: CDR1 DFQATT, CDR2 SNEGSKA (reference sequence). The CDR3 covers 15 residues. Written as DNA, the CDR3 is TGCAGTGCTAGAGCCCCGGGACAGGGAAATGAAAAACTGTTTTTT. It is translated as CSARAPGQGNEKLFF.

This clonotype was counted many times. The chain couples TRBV6-1 to TRBJ1-1, with D perhaps matching TRBD1 (5 bases). The V gene's germline CDR1 is MNHNS and CDR2 SASEGT. Trimming cost V 1 base and J 1 base, with 7 bases left between them. The CDR3 has 14 amino acids. CDR3 DNA sequence: TGTGCCAGCAGTGAAGGGGGGAGGAACACTGAAGCTTTCTTT. This gives the protein CASSEGGRNTEAFF.

The V gene is TRBV29-1, the J gene TRBJ1-1; 7 bases line up with TRBD1. The CDR3 consists of 14 residues. Germline V gene data show CDR1 as SQVTM and CDR2 as ANQGSEA. With 6 bases clipped from V and 1 base from J, the junction kept 8 bases outside the gene matches. This CDR3 is CSVNPRGRNTEAFF. CDR3 DNA sequence: TGCAGCGTGAATCCAAGGGGGCGGAACACTGAAGCTTTCTTT.

At least ten counts were recorded for this clonotype. The genes are TRBV27 and TRBJ1-6; 8 nucleotides align to TRBD1. V shed 5 bases and J 9 bases; nucleotides not matched to a gene: 12. The germline V gene has CDR1 MNHEY and CDR2 SMNVEV (reference sequence). This CDR3 has 16 residues. The chain's CDR3 is CASSTPTGERISPLHF. In nucleotides, the CDR3 is TGTGCCAGCAGTACTCCGACAGGGGAAAGGATTTCACCCCTCCACTTT.

This clonotype was seen repeatedly, ten times or more. The genes are TRBV3-1 and TRBJ2-1; either TRBD1 or TRBD2 may supply D (6 bases each). Germline V lookup: CDR1 LGHDT, CDR2 YNNKEL (reference sequence). The CDR3 sequence is 15 residues long. V shed 4 bases and J shed 6 bases, with 16 bases lying between them. The CDR3 coding sequence is TGTGCCAGCAGCCGCGCGACAGGAGGGGTCAATGAGCAGTTCTTC. The encoded protein is CASSRATGGVNEQFF.

The chain links TRBV5-1 to TRBJ2-1, with 9 bases that match TRBD1. The CDR3 spans 15 residues. V shed 4 bases and J 7 bases; nucleotides not matched to a gene: 9. Per the germline V gene, CDR1 is SGHRS and CDR2 is YFSETQ. The CDR3 loop is CASSKGQGSGNEQFF. The CDR3 bases are TGCGCCAGCAGCAAGGGACAGGGAAGTGGAAATGAGCAGTTCTTC.

With regard to this clonotype: One end of the junction is discordant with germline, which a read error may explain. The chain couples TRBV4-1 to TRBJ2-2, with unresolved D. This CDR3 contains 14 residues. Germline V gene data show CDR1 as MGHRA and CDR2 as YSYEKL. CDR3 amino acids: CVSSQKVITGELFF. The CDR3 nucleotides read TGCGTCAGCAGCCAAAAGGTCATCACCGGGGAGCTGTTTTTT.

This clonotype was counted at least ten times. The CDR3 DNA follows: TGTGCCAGCAGCTCCGATTTGTACAATGAGCAGTTCTTC. It yields the protein CASSSDLYNEQFF. This chain joins TRBV5-6 and TRBJ2-1; D is undetermined. The CDR3 consists of 13 residues. Germline assignment: CDR1 SGHDT and CDR2 YYEEEE. Trimming stripped 3 bases from V and 4 bases from J, with 8 bases between.